Listed below are T cell receptor beta chains from one sample, sequenced in a study of blood T cell repertoires in COVID-19. Profiling relied on immunoSEQ multiplex PCR, and the TCRdb table lists in-frame clones only, not all of them. The sample lists tens of thousands of clones, roughly 83% occurring once. The sample consisted of peripheral blood. The receptors here all came from a human donor in a cohort sampled during active COVID-19. CDR3s include the opening cysteine and the closing phenylalanine or tryptophan. The order of the fields is J gene, V gene, D gene, clone size, CDR3 DNA, CDR3 protein. A D gene is named only where the DNA matches it firmly. Clone sizes are given selectively: once, few, many, or a class where the clone is expanded.

J gene: TRBJ1-6; V gene: TRBV7-9; D gene: NA; clone size: NA; CDR3 DNA: TGTGCCAGCAGCCCCACACTACAGGGTTCGGGTGCTAATTCACCCCTCCACTTT; CDR3 protein: CASSPTLQGSGANSPLHF
J gene: TRBJ1-2; V gene: TRBV7-9; D gene: NA; clone size: NA; CDR3 DNA: TGTGCCAGCAGCTTAAGCCCAGGAGGTGGCTACACCTTC; CDR3 protein: CASSLSPGGGYTF
J gene: TRBJ2-7; V gene: TRBV10-3; D gene: TRBD1; clone size: NA; CDR3 DNA: TGTGCCATCAGTGTACGAGCGACAGGGTTGAAGGACGAGCAGTACTTC; CDR3 protein: CAISVRATGLKDEQYF
J gene: TRBJ1-6; V gene: TRBV3-1/TRBV3-2; D gene: NA; clone size: few; CDR3 DNA: TGTGCCAGCAGCCAAGAGTCCCAGGGCTTGTCACCCCTCCACTTT; CDR3 protein: CASSQESQGLSPLHF
J gene: TRBJ1-1; V gene: TRBV23-1; D gene: TRBD1; clone size: NA; CDR3 DNA: TGCGCCAGCGGGACAGACAGGGGAGGCACTGAAGCTTTCTTT; CDR3 protein: CASGTDRGGTEAFF
J gene: TRBJ1-1; V gene: TRBV10-3; D gene: NA; clone size: NA; CDR3 DNA: TGTGCCATCAGTGATATGGGGGCAAATGAAGCTTTCTTT; CDR3 protein: CAISDMGANEAFF
J gene: TRBJ2-7; V gene: TRBV15; D gene: TRBD2; clone size: medium-sized; CDR3 DNA: TGTGCCACCAGCAGAGCCCTCCGGACTAGCGGGAGTGGCGAGCAGTACTTC; CDR3 protein: CATSRALRTSGSGEQYF
J gene: TRBJ1-4; V gene: TRBV5-4; D gene: NA; clone size: NA; CDR3 DNA: TGTGCCAGCAGCTTGGGGGGCGCAGAGAATGAAAAACTGTTTTTT; CDR3 protein: CASSLGGAENEKLFF
J gene: TRBJ2-5; V gene: TRBV10-3; D gene: TRBD2; clone size: once; CDR3 DNA: TGTGCCATCAGTGAGACGTCTAGCGGGGGGCAAGAGACCCAGTACTTC; CDR3 protein: CAISETSSGGQETQYF
J gene: TRBJ2-5; V gene: TRBV19; D gene: NA; clone size: NA; CDR3 DNA: TGTGCCAGTAGTAAGGCGGGAACCCAAGAGACCCAGTACTTC; CDR3 protein: CASSKAGTQETQYF
J gene: TRBJ1-3; V gene: TRBV18; D gene: NA; clone size: once; CDR3 DNA: TGTGCCAGCTCACCATTTTTGGCTGGGGACACCTCTGGAAACACCATATATTTT; CDR3 protein: CASSPFLAGDTSGNTIYF
J gene: TRBJ2-3; V gene: TRBV5-4; D gene: TRBD2; clone size: NA; CDR3 DNA: TGTGCCAGCAGCTTTGGGTCGACTAGCGGGAGTCGGGATACGCAGTATTTT; CDR3 protein: CASSFGSTSGSRDTQYF
J gene: TRBJ1-2; V gene: TRBV6-5; D gene: NA; clone size: NA; CDR3 DNA: TGTGCCACCCGACAGGTCTATGGCTACACCTTC; CDR3 protein: CATRQVYGYTF
J gene: TRBJ1-2; V gene: TRBV5-4; D gene: TRBD1; clone size: NA; CDR3 DNA: TGTGCCAGCAGCTTGGGACAGGGGGCATTCTATGGCTACACCTTC; CDR3 protein: CASSLGQGAFYGYTF
J gene: TRBJ1-2; V gene: TRBV7-2; D gene: TRBD1; clone size: NA; CDR3 DNA: TGTGCCAGCAGCTTCCCACCGACAGGGGGCCTTAACTATGGCTACACCTTC; CDR3 protein: CASSFPPTGGLNYGYTF
J gene: TRBJ2-1; V gene: TRBV4-3; D gene: NA; clone size: NA; CDR3 DNA: TGCGCCAGCAGCCAAGGGGTCCAGGGGAGCTCCTACAATGAGCAGTTCTTC; CDR3 protein: CASSQGVQGSSYNEQFF
J gene: TRBJ1-6; V gene: TRBV9; D gene: TRBD1; clone size: NA; CDR3 DNA: TGTGCCAGCAGCGATCCTAGATCAGGGGGCATAGGGTCACCCCTCCACTTT; CDR3 protein: CASSDPRSGGIGSPLHF
J gene: TRBJ1-6; V gene: TRBV12-5; D gene: TRBD1; clone size: NA; CDR3 DNA: TGTGCTAGTGGTACGGGACAGGATAATTCACCCCTCCACTTT; CDR3 protein: CASGTGQDNSPLHF